This T cell receptor beta chain was sequenced in a study of CD8+ T cells in alopecia areata. Study context: Tofacitinib treatment spanned 6 to 18 months, with 6 months off drug afterward. Using the percentage of affected scalp area, treated patients' severity was scored.

CDR3 length: 17 amino acids. CDR1 is MGHRA, CDR2 YSYEKL, per germline. V lost 5 bases and J lost 4, with 23 bases in between. Treatment here: oral pan-JAK inhibitor, 5-10 mg twice daily. The investigators collected lesional scalp punch biopsies and peripheral blood from alopecia areata patients. In regard to this clone: Its target is unknown.

Investigators isolated RNA and reverse transcribed it into cDNA to act as the sequencing template. Generated by immunoSEQ multiplex PCR, the TCRdb table keeps only in-frame clones and is missing some. This table has about 190,000 clones, 60% to 70% appearing once. Study conclusions and caveats: Tofacitinib significantly reduced both scalp clonality and expanded CD8+ clones among the top 100.

The sequenced sample was CD4+ T cells sorted from blood, obtained at week 4, from a patient treated with tofacitinib. This chain connects TRBV4-1 to TRBJ2-5, with D perhaps matching TRBD2 (6 bases). The sequence came from a human donor with alopecia areata. This chain's CDR3 is CASSRRGGTESRETQYF. As DNA, the CDR3 is TGCGCCAGCAGCAGGAGGGGCGGGACTGAAAGCCGAGAGACCCAGTACTTC.